This T cell receptor (beta chain) was captured by sequencing in a study of blood T cells in healthy people across ages (dated by TCRdb to 2014 to 2015). Concerning the study at large: In model experiments, roughly one uniquely barcoded TCR beta cDNA molecule per two T cells was captured by template switching. The study measured age-related changes in TCR beta repertoire diversity using deep sequencing normalized with unique cDNA molecular identifiers. Donors were grouped into four age groups: young (average 16 years), middle-aged (39), aged (around 56) and long-lived (just over 80). To avoid experimental bias, donors of different ages were spread randomly across the sequencing lanes. The study analyzed two additional independent replicas of 1 million unique cDNA reads from the same blood draw for two donors, one aged 18 to 30 and one aged 80 or older. Study-wide conclusions, independent of this receptor: Observed TCR beta diversity per million T cells fell roughly linearly with age, and a significant reduction was already apparent by age around 36. Total diversity estimates from one million sequenced T cells were considered lower bounds and underestimates. Observed TCR beta diversity correlated strongly with the percentage of naive T cells measured by flow cytometry. Compared with the aged group, the long-lived group had more naive CD4+ T cells, fewer expanded clones and increased TCR diversity, a pattern suggesting age selection. Because the CMV infection status of the donors was unknown, age-related changes in expanded clonotypes may potentially have been confounded. Conclusive comparison of naive and antigen-experienced compartments was prevented by the profiling of bulk unsorted PBMCs.

The donors were roughly 40 Caucasian individuals from Russia, aged roughly 6 to 100 years, who were systemically healthy. Ten milliliters of peripheral blood were drawn from each donor into EDTA-treated Vacutainer tubes. Ficoll-Paque density-gradient centrifugation was used to isolate PBMCs, with at least 6 million per sample. Total RNA, at least 6 micrograms per sample, was extracted from PBMCs with Trizol reagent. The percentages of naive CD45RAhigh/CD27high T cells were determined by flow cytometry on a PBMC aliquot from every donor. This clonotype was recorded at least ten times. The target of this receptor is not known. No much larger clonotype is one base removed from it; base qualities were not supplied. Library method: 5' RACE. Data came from an Illumina HiSeq 2500. A second PCR of about 6 to 11 cycles was performed with a sample-barcoded 5' primer and a J-beta primer mix. Each TCR beta cDNA molecule received a unique molecular identifier from a template-switch 5' adaptor carrying 12 random nucleotides. At least 2.5 million CDR3-containing paired-end reads were obtained from each sample. All of the RNA was converted into first-strand cDNA using the Mint cDNA synthesis kit, with a TRBC-specific oligonucleotide serving as the primer. After uracil-DNA glycosylase treatment, a first 18-cycle PCR used universal primers M1SS and BC2_uni_R on all cDNA. In the paper's pipeline: For normalization, 1 million high-quality reads, each with a distinct molecular identifier, were randomly selected from each sample. Reads sharing molecular identifiers were discarded rather than binned into consensus sequences. CDR3 identification, clonotype clustering and error correction used MiTCR with a Q25 quality threshold and the strictest error-elimination algorithm. A nonparametric unseen species model with Euler transformation was used to estimate a lower bound on total TCR beta diversity. The public reads were reanalyzed by TCRdb: fastp trimming at Q25, MiXCR alignment, in-frame beta chains only. Rows matching on CDR3 protein sequence are summarized as one entry with the most common DNA and genes. TCRdb, not the authors, supplied the V and J calls. Here the sample has 850,000 or so distinct CDR3 sequences; about 30% occur a single time. Together, the top ten hold about 18% of the sample.

V is trimmed back by 6 bases and J by 6 bases, and the junction contains 2 bases that no gene match accounts for. The germline V gene encodes CDR1 MNHEY and CDR2 SVGAGI. There are 12 amino acids in the CDR3, from cysteine to phenylalanine inclusive. The entry retains the CDR3 DNA only, 36 bases that are in frame from base 1. The chain employs TRBV6-5 and TRBJ2-4; the central 7 bases match TRBD1. The TCR originated in a woman older than 75 in good health. The sequenced material came from blood. This receptor has the CDR3 CASSRTGNIQYF. The nucleotides read TGTGCCAGCAGCCGGACAGGAAACATTCAGTACTTC.